This T cell receptor (beta chain) was captured by sequencing in a study of tumor-infiltrating lymphocytes in primary liver carcinoma. This CDR3 has 16 amino acids. CDR1 and CDR2 (germline): SGHRS, YFSETQ. For this clonotype: Germline and junction disagree at one end, which may indicate a read error.

With a constant-region primer, TCR beta cDNA was made from around 530 ng of total RNA. A slightly modified ARM-PCR protocol with three nested multiplex PCR rounds produced these TCR beta libraries. TRBV1-TRBV30 forward primers paired with a C-beta reverse primer were used in the first two PCR rounds, which ran roughly 9 cycles each. TCRdb passed the multiplex PCR reads through MiXCR, listing each CDR3 protein once. The sample includes nearly 200,000 distinct CDR3 sequences, 65% of them seen just once. Researchers drew blood RNA from unsorted whole blood and extracted germline DNA as well. The chain links TRBV5-1 to TRBJ2-1; D call uncertain. The sequenced material came from peripheral blood. This TCR was recovered from a woman aged 55-69 years with primary liver carcinoma and hepatitis B virus infection. The CDR3 region is CANSLQVVGFTNEQFF. In DNA, the CDR3 is TGCGCCAACAGCTTGCAGGTAGTGGGATTTACGAATGAGCAGTTCTTC.